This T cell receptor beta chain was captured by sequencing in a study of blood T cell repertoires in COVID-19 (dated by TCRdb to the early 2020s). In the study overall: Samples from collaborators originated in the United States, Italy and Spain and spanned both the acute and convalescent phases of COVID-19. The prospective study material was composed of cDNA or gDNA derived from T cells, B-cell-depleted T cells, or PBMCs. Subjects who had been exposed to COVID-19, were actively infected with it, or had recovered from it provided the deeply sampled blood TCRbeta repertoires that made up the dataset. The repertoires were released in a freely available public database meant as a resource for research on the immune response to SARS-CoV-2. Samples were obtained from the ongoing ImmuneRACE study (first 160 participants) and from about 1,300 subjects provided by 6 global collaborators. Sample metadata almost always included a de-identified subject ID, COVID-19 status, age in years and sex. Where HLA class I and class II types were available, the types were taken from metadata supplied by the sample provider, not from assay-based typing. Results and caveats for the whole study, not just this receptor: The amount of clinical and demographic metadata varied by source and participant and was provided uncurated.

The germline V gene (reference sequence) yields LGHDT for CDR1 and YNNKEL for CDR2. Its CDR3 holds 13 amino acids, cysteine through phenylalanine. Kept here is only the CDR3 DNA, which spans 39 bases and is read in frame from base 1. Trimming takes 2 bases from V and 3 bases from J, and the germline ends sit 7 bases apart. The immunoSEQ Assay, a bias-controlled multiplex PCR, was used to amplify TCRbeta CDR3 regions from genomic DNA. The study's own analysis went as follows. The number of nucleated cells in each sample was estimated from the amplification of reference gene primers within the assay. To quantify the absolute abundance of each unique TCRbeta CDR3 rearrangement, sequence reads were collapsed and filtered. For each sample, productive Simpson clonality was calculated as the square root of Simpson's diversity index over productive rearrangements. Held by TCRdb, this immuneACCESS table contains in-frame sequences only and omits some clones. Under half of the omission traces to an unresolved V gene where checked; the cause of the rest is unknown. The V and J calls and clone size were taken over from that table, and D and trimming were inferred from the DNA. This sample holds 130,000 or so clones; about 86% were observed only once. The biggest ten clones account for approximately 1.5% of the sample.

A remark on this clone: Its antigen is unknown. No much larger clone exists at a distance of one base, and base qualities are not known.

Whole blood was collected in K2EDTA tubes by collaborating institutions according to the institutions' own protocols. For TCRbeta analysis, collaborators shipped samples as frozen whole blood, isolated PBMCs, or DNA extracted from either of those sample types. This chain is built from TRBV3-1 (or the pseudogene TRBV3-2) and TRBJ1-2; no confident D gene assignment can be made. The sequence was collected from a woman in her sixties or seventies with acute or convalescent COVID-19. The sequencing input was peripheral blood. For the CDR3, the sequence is CASSQMGDYGYTF. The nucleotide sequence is TGTGCCAGCAGCCAAATGGGAGACTATGGCTACACCTTC.